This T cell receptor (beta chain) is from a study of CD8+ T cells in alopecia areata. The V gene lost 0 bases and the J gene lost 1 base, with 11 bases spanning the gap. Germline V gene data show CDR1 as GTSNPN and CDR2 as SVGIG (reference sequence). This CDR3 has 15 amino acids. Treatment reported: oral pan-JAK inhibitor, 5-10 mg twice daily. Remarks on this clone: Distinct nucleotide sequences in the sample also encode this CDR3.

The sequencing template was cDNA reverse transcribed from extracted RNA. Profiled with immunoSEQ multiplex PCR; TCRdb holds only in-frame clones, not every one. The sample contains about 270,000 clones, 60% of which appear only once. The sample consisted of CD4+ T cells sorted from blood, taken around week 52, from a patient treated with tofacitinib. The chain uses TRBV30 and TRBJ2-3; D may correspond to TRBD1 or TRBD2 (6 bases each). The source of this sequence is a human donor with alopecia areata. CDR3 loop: CAWSVSGARTDTQYF. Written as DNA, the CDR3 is TGTGCCTGGAGTGTCTCGGGGGCCCGCACAGATACGCAGTATTTT. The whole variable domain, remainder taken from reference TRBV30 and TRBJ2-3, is SQTIHQWPATLVQPVGSPLSLECTVEGTSNPNLYWYRQAAGRGLQLLFYSVGIGQISSEVPQNLSASRPQDRQFILSSKKLLLSDSGFYLCAWSVSGARTDTQYFGPGTRLTVL.